Below are 8 T cell receptor beta chains sequenced from a single sample in a study of T cell clonotyping in hematopoietic cell transplantation. Here immunoSEQ multiplex PCR was the method, and the copy in TCRdb shows in-frame clones only, minus some. The sample holds roughly 30,000 clones, about 90% seen once. The sequenced sample was PBMCs, obtained 100 days after allogeneic stem cell transplant. The receptors were gathered from a female patient aged 50-59 years who had an allogeneic stem cell transplant from a related donor, so the T cells may come from the graft donor. Some clones in this sample may be carry-over from other donors' samples.

The V call is TRBV27, the J call TRBJ1-6; tentatively, D is TRBD1 (5 bases). Germline loops: CDR1 MNHEY, CDR2 SMNVEV (reference sequence). This CDR3 is 16 amino acids long. The V end lost 3 bases, the J end lost 6 bases, and 15 bases lay between the germline ends. The DNA of the CDR3 is TGTGCCAGCAGTTTTTCATTACAGGCGACTAATTCACCCCTCCACTTT. It is translated as CASSFSLQATNSPLHF.

This rearrangement joins TRBV29-1 to TRBJ2-5, with a tentative D call TRBD2 (6 bases). Germline V CDR1 and CDR2: SQVTM, ANQGSEA. The CDR3 has 14 residues. V lost 4 bases and J 1 base, leaving 13 bases between the germline ends. The CDR3 is CSVGVVGGQETQYF. The CDR3 nucleotides are TGCAGCGTTGGTGTGGTCGGGGGCCAAGAGACCCAGTACTTC.

This clone was recorded once. The chain couples TRBV19 to TRBJ2-1; 12 bases match TRBD1. The J segment lost 7 bases and the V segment lost 5 bases, leaving 9 bases of the junction unmatched. Germline-derived CDR1 and CDR2 are LNHDA and SQIVND (reference sequence). The CDR3 contains 16 residues. CDR3: CASSVGDRGLGNEQFF. The CDR3 region has the DNA TGTGCCAGTAGTGTAGGGGACAGGGGGCTAGGAAATGAGCAGTTCTTC. The variable domain in full, with the rest retrieved from reference TRBV19 and TRBJ2-1, is DGGITQSPKYLFRKEGQNVTLSCEQNLNHDAMYWYRQDPGQGLRLIYYSQIVNDFQKGDIAEGYSVSREKKESFPLTVTSAQKNPTAFYLCASSVGDRGLGNEQFFGPGTRLTVL.

The V call is TRBV7-2, the J call TRBJ1-2; perhaps TRBD1 as D (6 bases). The CDR3 consists of 15 residues. Trimming stripped 5 bases from V and 2 bases from J, with 15 bases between. The germline V gene encodes CDR1 SGHTA and CDR2 FQGNSA. This chain's CDR3 is CASSQYGQGNYGYTF. CDR3 DNA: TGTGCCAGCAGCCAATACGGTCAGGGGAACTATGGCTACACCTTC.

V gene TRBV5-4 combines with J gene TRBJ1-3, with D tentatively TRBD1 (6 bases). Germline CDR1 SGHNT, CDR2 YYREEE (reference sequence). V dropped 3 bases and J dropped 0 bases, with 10 bases sitting between them. The CDR3 contains 15 residues. The DNA of the CDR3 is TGTGCCAGCAGCTCTGACAGGCTCTCTGGAAACACCATATATTTT. It translates to CASSSDRLSGNTIYF.

This chain links TRBV5-4 with TRBJ2-2; D perhaps matches TRBD2 (7 bases). The V and J ends lost 1 base and 2 bases respectively, with 18 bases between them. This CDR3 is 18 amino acids long. Germline CDR1 reads SGHNT; CDR2 reads YYREEE (reference sequence). CDR3 protein: CASSLPWGGGVNTGELFF. In DNA, the CDR3 is TGTGCCAGCAGCTTGCCATGGGGAGGGGGGGTTAACACCGGGGAGCTGTTTTTT.

This clone was observed a handful of times. The chain recombines TRBV5-3 with TRBJ1-5, with D perhaps TRBD1 (5 bases). TRBV5-3 carries the ORF label, with uncertain function. This CDR3 is built from 15 residues. Trimming shortened V by 4 bases and J by 9 bases, and 20 bases separated the two germline ends. In DNA, the CDR3 is TGTGCCAGAAGCCCGGGGGGGGATCTAGTTGGGCCCCAGCATTTT. As protein: CARSPGGDLVGPQHF.

The chain uses TRBV7-3 and TRBJ2-2; tentatively, D is TRBD2 (5 bases). V was trimmed by 5 bases and J by 4 bases, leaving 11 bases between them. Germline CDR1 SGHTA, CDR2 FQGTGA. The length of the CDR3 is 14 residues. In nucleotides, the CDR3 is TGTGCCAGCAGCACCCGGACTGGCACCGGGGAGCTGTTTTTT. This codes for CASSTRTGTGELFF.